These 7 T cell receptor beta chains were sequenced from one sample in a study of prognosis after radiotherapy for stage I lung cancer. The study amplified the TCR beta CDR3 region from genomic DNA. This amplification was carried out by two rounds of multiplex PCR. Gene-specific primers for each TRBV and TRBJ gene drove first-round PCR. TCRdb independently ran MiXCR on the multiplex PCR reads; one entry per CDR3 protein. The table lists some 23,000 distinct CDR3 sequences, 40% of them singletons. The specimen comprised PBMCs, sampled before or after stereotactic body radiation therapy (not recorded which). The receptors shown here come from a donor at least 50 years old with non-small cell lung cancer.

This clonotype was counted at least ten times. V usage is TRBV30 and J usage is TRBJ1-5, with D possibly being TRBD1 (5 bases). Germline-derived CDR1 and CDR2 are GTSNPN and SVGIG (reference sequence). This CDR3 region has 13 residues. Trimming cost V 5 bases and J 7 bases, with 15 bases left between them. CDR3 amino acids: CAWAPRGLQPQHF. CDR3 bases: TGTGCCTGGGCTCCTCGGGGACTCCAGCCCCAGCATTTT. The variable domain in full, with the rest retrieved from reference TRBV30 and TRBJ1-5, is SQTIHQWPATLVQPVGSPLSLECTVEGTSNPNLYWYRQAAGRGLQLLFYSVGIGQISSEVPQNLSASRPQDRQFILSSKKLLLSDSGFYLCAWAPRGLQPQHFGDGTRLSIL.

Note on this clonotype: A read error is possible here, since a much larger clone lies one base away. V gene TRBV4-1 combines with J gene TRBJ2-3, with no clear D. The CDR3 loop spans 14 amino acids. CDR1 is MGHRA and CDR2 is YSYEKL in the germline V gene. CDR3 in DNA: TGCGCCAGCAGCCAATTGCTTTTAACAGATACGCAGTGTTTT. This sequence encodes CASSQLLLTDTQCF.

The sample holds many counts of this clonotype. The chain is built from TRBV19 and TRBJ2-3, with D maybe TRBD1 (7 bases). Germline assignment: CDR1 LNHDA and CDR2 SQIVND (reference sequence). The CDR3 is 16 amino acids. V was clipped by 3 bases and J by 4 bases, with 17 bases between them. The CDR3 here is CASSMFNRGLADTQYF. The CDR3 DNA follows: TGTGCCAGTAGTATGTTTAACAGGGGACTCGCAGATACGCAGTATTTT.

Sample share makes this clonotype medium-sized. V and J are TRBV28 and TRBJ1-6; D not certain. The germline V gene has CDR1 MDHEN and CDR2 SYDVKM. CDR3 length: 12 amino acids. The ends were cut back, 3 bases at V and 13 bases at J, with 10 bases in the middle. In DNA form, the CDR3 reads TGTGCCAGCAGTTTGACCGGGCGGCCCCTCCACTTT. It specifies CASSLTGRPLHF.

This clonotype was seen repeatedly, ten times or more. The chain joins TRBV20-1 to TRBJ2-3; D may be TRBD1 (5 bases). The V gene lost 3 bases and the J gene lost 2 bases, with 15 bases spanning the gap. The germline V gene has CDR1 DFQATT and CDR2 SNEGSKA (reference sequence). This CDR3 contains 15 residues. This chain's CDR3 is CSASPRQGNTDTQYF. The CDR3 nucleotides are TGCAGTGCTAGTCCCCGGCAGGGAAACACAGATACGCAGTATTTT.

In regard to this clonotype: With a much larger clone just one base away, this may be a read error. This chain uses TRBV10-3 with TRBJ1-2; TRBD1 aligns across 8 bases. The CDR3 extends over 13 amino acids. Germline V lookup: CDR1 ENHRY, CDR2 SYGVKD. For the CDR3, the DNA is TGTGCCACCAGTCCCGGACAGGGCTCAGGCTACACCTTC. It encodes CATSPGQGSGYTF.

By share, this clonotype counts as medium-sized. The chain carries TRBV20-1 and TRBJ2-7; D could derive from TRBD1 or TRBD2 (5 bases each). Germline CDR1 is DFQATT and CDR2 is SNEGSKA (reference sequence). Trimming took 0 bases from V and 0 from J, leaving 12 bases between them. CDR3 length: 15 amino acids. The CDR3 DNA sequence: TGCAGTGCTAGAGATCAGGGCAGCGGCTCCTACGAGCAGTACTTC. It translates to CSARDQGSGSYEQYF.